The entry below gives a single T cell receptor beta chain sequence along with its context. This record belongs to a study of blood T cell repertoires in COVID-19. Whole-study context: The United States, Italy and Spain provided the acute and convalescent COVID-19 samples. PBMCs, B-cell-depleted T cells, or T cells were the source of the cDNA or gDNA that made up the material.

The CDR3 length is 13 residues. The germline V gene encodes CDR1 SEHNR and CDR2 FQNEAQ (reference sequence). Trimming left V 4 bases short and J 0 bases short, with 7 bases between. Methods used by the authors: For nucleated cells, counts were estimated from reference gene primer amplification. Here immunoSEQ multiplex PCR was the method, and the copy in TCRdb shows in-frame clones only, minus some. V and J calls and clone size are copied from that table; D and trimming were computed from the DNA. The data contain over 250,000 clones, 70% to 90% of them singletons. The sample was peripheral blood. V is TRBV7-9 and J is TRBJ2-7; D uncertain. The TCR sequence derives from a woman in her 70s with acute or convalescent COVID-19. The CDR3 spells CASSYSYSYEQYF. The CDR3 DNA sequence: TGTGCCAGCAGCTATTCTTACTCCTACGAGCAGTACTTC.